Each of the 24 T cell receptor beta chains below was sequenced from the same sample in a study of blood T cells in healthy people across ages. Through a sample-barcoded 5' primer and a J-beta primer mix, a second PCR was run for about 7 to 12 cycles. In TCRdb, the 5' RACE reads were re-called with MiXCR into one record per CDR3 protein. The sample lists around 1,000,000 distinct CDR3 sequences; less than 25% were seen once. The same specimen was also included in a second study, on T cells of mothers and their children.

What was sequenced was blood. All receptors come from a girl between 2 and 10 years old in good health.

This clonotype turned up a few times. The J gene is TRBJ2-3, the V gene TRBV5-1; TRBD2 might be the D (5 bases). Germline V gives CDR1 SGHRS, CDR2 YFSETQ. The CDR3 totals 16 residues. V was clipped by 2 bases and J by 4 bases, with 17 bases between them. Here the CDR3 reads CASSFYYRGEADTQYF. CDR3 in DNA: TGCGCCAGCAGCTTCTATTACCGGGGAGAGGCAGATACGCAGTATTTT.

The chain is built from TRBV7-2 and TRBJ2-1; 9 positions match TRBD2. V shed 5 bases, J shed 5 bases, and the junction held 7 bases outside the gene matches. The CDR3 is made up of 15 amino acids. Germline values: CDR1 SGHTA, CDR2 FQGNSA. Here the CDR3 reads CASSPSGRYNNEQFF. The CDR3 nucleotides read TGTGCCAGCAGCCCAAGCGGGAGGTACAACAATGAGCAGTTCTTC.

Comment on this clonotype: Germline and junction disagree at one end, which may indicate a read error. The chain links TRBV2 to TRBJ1-2; D uncertain. The CDR3 has 13 amino acids. Germline assignment: CDR1 SNHLY and CDR2 FYNNEI. DNA of the CDR3: TGTGCCGGCAGTCAAGACGGTAACTATGGCTACACCTTC. Translation gives CAGSQDGNYGYTF.

This clonotype was counted between two and nine times. One end of the junction is discordant with germline, which a read error may explain. This chain connects TRBV7-6 to TRBJ2-3, with D uncertain. Germline CDR1 is SGHVS and CDR2 is FNYEAQ. This CDR3 comprises 12 residues. The CDR3 coding sequence is TGTACCAGCAGCTATAGCTTCGATACGCAGTATTTT. This gives the protein CTSSYSFDTQYF.

This clonotype was seen only a few times. This chain connects TRBV7-9 to TRBJ2-3; TRBD2 matches at 10 bases. Germline lookup yields CDR1 SEHNR and CDR2 FQNEAQ (reference sequence). CDR3 length: 15 residues. With 2 bases clipped from V and 4 bases from J, the junction kept 3 bases outside the gene matches. The CDR3 DNA is TGTGCCAGCAGCTTAAAGCGGGAGGGCCCAGATACGCAGTATTTT. It yields the protein CASSLKREGPDTQYF.

This clonotype was counted only a few times. This chain joins TRBV4-3 and TRBJ2-5, with D perhaps matching TRBD2 (5 bases). The J call may be in error: the DNA end matches TRBJ2-1 better. This CDR3 is 13 amino acids long. Germline V gene sequence: CDR1 LGHNA, CDR2 YSLEER. The DNA of the CDR3 is TGCGCCAGCAGCCAAGATTCGGGGAGTGAGCAGTTCTTC. It specifies CASSQDSGSEQFF.

Notes on this clonotype: A junction end diverges from the germline sequence, so it may reflect a read error. This sequence joins TRBV7-7 and TRBJ2-1, with 11 bases aligning to TRBD2. The CDR3 has 13 amino acids. Germline V gives CDR1 SSHAT, CDR2 FNYEAQ (reference sequence). CDR3 nucleotides: TGTGCTAGCAGCCCAGTAGCGGGAGGGGTACAGTTCTTC. Translated, it gives CASSPVAGGVQFF.

V gene TRBV10-3 combines with J gene TRBJ1-2; 8 positions match TRBD1. Germline V CDR1 and CDR2: ENHRY, SYGVKD. The CDR3 has 18 amino acids. V shed 2 bases and J 2 bases; nucleotides not matched to a gene: 13. The DNA of the CDR3 is TGTGCCATCAGTGAGCCGTCTGAACCTCAGGGGGCGAACTATGGCTACACCTTC. Its translation is CAISEPSEPQGANYGYTF.

The CDR3 DNA reads as TGTGCCAGTACTACAGGGGGCAAGAACGAGCAGTACTTC. Its translation is CASTTGGKNEQYF. This sequence joins TRBV28 and TRBJ2-7; 9 bases map to TRBD1. The germline V gene has CDR1 MDHEN and CDR2 SYDVKM. V shed 9 bases, J shed 5 bases, and the junction held 8 bases outside the gene matches. The CDR3 has 13 residues. Combining the CDR3 with reference TRBV28 and TRBJ2-7 gives the whole variable domain DVKVTQSSRYLVKRTGEKVFLECVQDMDHENMFWYRQDPGLGLRLIYFSYDVKMKEKGDIPEGYSVSREKKERFSLILESASTNQTSMYLCASTTGGKNEQYFGPGTRLTVT.

The V and J genes are TRBV7-2 and TRBJ1-2, with 8 bases aligning to TRBD1. The V gene's germline CDR1 is SGHTA and CDR2 FQGNSA. With V trimmed by 5 bases and J by 4 bases, 9 bases remained unmatched. The CDR3 covers 15 residues. The CDR3 DNA is TGTGCCAGCAGCATAGGGACAGGAAGGCCCTATGGCTACACCTTC. Translating gives CASSIGTGRPYGYTF.

The V call is TRBV4-1, the J call TRBJ2-1; D is perhaps TRBD1 (6 bases). This CDR3 spans 16 amino acids. Deletions cut 7 bases from V and 0 bases from J, with 16 bases between. Germline CDR1 MGHRA, CDR2 YSYEKL. CDR3 sequence (DNA): TGCGCCAGCACCCTAGGTGGGGGCAGCTCCTACAATGAGCAGTTCTTC. This sequence encodes CASTLGGGSSYNEQFF.

This clonotype was recorded a few times. This chain connects TRBV7-9 to TRBJ2-1; D possibly corresponds to TRBD2 (5 bases). The length of the CDR3 is 13 residues. Trimming shortened V by 3 bases and J by 5 bases, and 8 bases separated the two germline ends. Per germline, CDR1 SEHNR and CDR2 FQNEAQ (reference sequence). This chain's CDR3 is CASSFGMNNEQFF. The CDR3 nucleotides are TGTGCCAGCAGCTTCGGGATGAACAATGAGCAGTTCTTC.

CDR3 nucleotide sequence: TGTGCCAGCAGCCAGACATGGGAAACCATCTCTGGGGCCAACGTCCTGACTTTC. This gives the protein CASSQTWETISGANVLTF. V usage is TRBV12-3 or TRBV12-4 and J usage is TRBJ2-6; no definite D call. The CDR3 spans 18 residues. The V end lost 6 bases, the J end lost 0 bases, and 18 bases lay between the germline ends.

The chain uses TRBV20-1 and TRBJ2-3; possible D gene TRBD1, 6 bases. This CDR3 is 15 amino acids long. Trimming shortened V by 1 base and J by 2 bases, and 13 bases separated the two germline ends. CDR1 is DFQATT and CDR2 is SNEGSKA in the germline V gene (reference sequence). This CDR3 reads CSARGRTDYTDTQYF. The CDR3 nucleotides read TGCAGTGCTAGAGGCCGGACAGACTACACAGATACGCAGTATTTT.

The chain recombines TRBV12-3 or TRBV12-4 with TRBJ2-4; 9 bases match TRBD1. The CDR3 extends over 14 amino acids. Losses at the gene ends were 5 bases for V and 7 bases for J; bases not matched to a gene: 6. CDR3 residues: CASSMGQGWNIQYF. In DNA form, the CDR3 reads TGTGCCAGCAGTATGGGACAGGGATGGAACATTCAGTACTTC.

This clonotype was counted a few times. V usage is TRBV15 and J usage is TRBJ1-2; TRBD1 is a possible D gene (5 bases). Trimming took off 0 bases at V and 5 bases at J, with 10 bases between the two ends. In germline, CDR1 is LNHNV, CDR2 YYDKDF (reference sequence). The CDR3 consists of 14 residues. In nucleotides, the CDR3 is TGTGCCACCAGCAGAGATGAAGGGACGTATGGCTACACCTTC. Its protein product is CATSRDEGTYGYTF.

The genes are TRBV27 and TRBJ2-7; 7 nucleotides agree with TRBD2. V gave up 4 bases and J gave up 2 bases; unmatched junction bases: 8. Germline V CDR1 and CDR2: MNHEY, SMNVEV (reference sequence). This CDR3 has 15 residues. The CDR3 DNA reads as TGTGCCAGCAGTTCTACCCCCAGCGGGGCCTACGAGCAGTACTTC. Its protein is CASSSTPSGAYEQYF.

This clonotype has more than one count but fewer than ten. The chain recombines TRBV7-9 with TRBJ2-5; D not resolved. Trimming pared 1 base from V and 5 bases from J, leaving 11 bases between. The CDR3 has 14 residues. Germline CDR1 reads SEHNR; CDR2 reads FQNEAQ (reference sequence). CDR3 sequence: CASSLVPENETQYF. The CDR3 nucleotides are TGTGCCAGCAGCTTAGTACCAGAGAACGAGACCCAGTACTTC.

The chain carries TRBV18 and TRBJ2-5, with 10 bases fitting TRBD2. Trimming cost V 8 bases and J 5 bases; bases outside gene matches: 5. The CDR3 consists of 13 residues. Germline V lookup: CDR1 KGHSH, CDR2 LQKENI. CDR3 in DNA: TGTGCCAGCGGACTAGCGGTACTGGAGACCCAGTACTTC. This sequence encodes CASGLAVLETQYF.

The chain couples TRBV6-1 to TRBJ1-2; TRBD1 is a possible D gene (6 bases). The V and J ends lost 4 bases and 0 bases respectively, with 9 bases between them. Germline CDR1 reads MNHNS; CDR2 reads SASEGT. The CDR3 contains 14 residues. CDR3: CASSVGQTNYGYTF. The CDR3 bases are TGTGCCAGCAGTGTAGGACAGACTAACTATGGCTACACCTTC.

This clonotype showed up just a few times. This chain uses TRBV4-3 with TRBJ1-1; weak D call: TRBD1 (6 bases). Looked up from germline, CDR1 is LGHNA and CDR2 is YSLEER. This CDR3 has 12 residues. Trimming cost V 5 bases and J 9 bases, with 13 bases left between them. CDR3 bases: TGCGCCAGCAGCTACGAAGGGGGGAAAGCTTTCTTT. It specifies CASSYEGGKAFF.

The rearrangement links TRBV5-1 to TRBJ2-5, with TRBD1 matching 7 bases. Near its end, the DNA agrees better with TRBJ2-7, so the J call may be wrong. From germline, CDR1 is SGHRS and CDR2 YFSETQ. The CDR3 is 16 residues long. The CDR3 DNA sequence: TGCGCCAGCAGCTTACTCTATGGACAGGTCACCTACGAGCAGTACTTC. Translated, it gives CASSLLYGQVTYEQYF.

This clonotype was observed a handful of times. This chain connects TRBV20-1 to TRBJ2-5, with TRBD2 identical over 11 bases. The J segment lost 4 bases and the V segment lost 1 base, leaving 2 bases of the junction unmatched. Germline V gene data show CDR1 as DFQATT and CDR2 as SNEGSKA (reference sequence). This CDR3 is built from 14 residues. The chain's CDR3 is CSARGLAGTETQYF. The CDR3 DNA is TGCAGTGCTAGAGGACTAGCGGGAACAGAGACCCAGTACTTC.

V usage is TRBV7-9 and J usage is TRBJ2-1, with D perhaps assigned TRBD1 or TRBD2 (5 bases each). The CDR3 is 16 amino acids. V gave up 5 bases and J gave up 5 bases, with 19 bases separating them. CDR1 SEHNR and CDR2 FQNEAQ come from the germline V gene (reference sequence). The CDR3 bases are TGTGCCAGCAGCCCTCCCAACCGGGACCTTGACAATGAGCAGTTCTTC. Translated: CASSPPNRDLDNEQFF.